This T cell receptor beta chain was sequenced in a study of blood T cells in healthy people across ages. V was pared by 7 bases and J by 0 bases, with 10 bases between. The CDR3 length is 15 residues. Germline values: CDR1 SNHLY, CDR2 FYNNEI. Through a sample-barcoded 5' primer and a J-beta primer mix, a second PCR was run for 7 to 11 cycles. Each CDR3 protein is one row after TCRdb ran MiXCR on the 5' RACE reads. The sample has over 600,000 distinct CDR3 sequences, more than 50% seen once. Sequencing was carried out using blood. This TCR was recovered from a middle-aged man in good health. The chain employs TRBV2 and TRBJ1-6, with D perhaps TRBD1 (5 bases). In DNA, the CDR3 is TGTGCCAGCAACCCTGACAGCTCCTATAATTCACCCCTCCACTTT. Amino acid sequence: CASNPDSSYNSPLHF.